One and the same sample provided the 27 T cell receptor beta chains below, sequenced in a study of T cells after yellow fever vaccination. MiXCR was run by TCRdb on the 5' RACE reads, yielding one entry per CDR3 protein. The profile shows 150,000 or so distinct CDR3 sequences, roughly 8.8% of them singletons. Sequences were derived from CD8+ T cells sorted from PBMCs, sampled 45 days after the yellow fever booster vaccination. The receptors were sampled from a man between 18 and 35 years old who received the YFV17D yellow fever vaccine.

This clonotype was picked up a small number of times. The rearrangement uses TRBV4-3 and TRBJ2-2; 13 positions match TRBD2. Germline V CDR1 and CDR2: LGHNA, YSLEER. This CDR3 has 20 residues. V shed 4 bases and J 4 bases; nucleotides not matched to a gene: 15. The CDR3 bases are TGCGCCAGCAGCCCCACCTTGACTAGCGGGGGGCCTCGGGGCACCGGGGAGCTGTTTTTT. Residues: CASSPTLTSGGPRGTGELFF.

This chain uses TRBV7-8 with TRBJ1-3, with D perhaps TRBD1 (5 bases). V lost 5 bases to trimming and J lost 3 bases, with 14 bases between them. CDR3 size: 15 residues. Germline CDR1 reads SGHVS; CDR2 reads FQNEAQ. The CDR3 sequence: CASSPGRGFGNTIYF. The DNA of the CDR3 is TGTGCCAGCAGCCCCGGCCGGGGGTTTGGAAACACCATATATTTT.

V usage is TRBV10-3 and J usage is TRBJ1-2, with D maybe TRBD1 (5 bases). The CDR3 length is 18 residues. The V gene's germline CDR1 is ENHRY and CDR2 SYGVKD. V lost 2 bases, J lost 0 bases, and 19 bases lay in between. The CDR3 DNA reads as TGTGCCATCAGTGAGGGGGGGGGTTCCACAGACCCTAACTATGGCTACACCTTC. Protein product: CAISEGGGSTDPNYGYTF.

This clonotype was counted a single time. The final CDR3 position lacks the conserved phenylalanine or tryptophan, pointing to a likely read error. The genes are TRBV2 and TRBJ2-5; 11 bases agree with TRBD2. Germline V lookup: CDR1 SNHLY, CDR2 FYNNEI. V was clipped by 6 bases and J by 5 bases; unmatched bases: 8. There are 15 residues in the CDR3. The CDR3 DNA reads TGTGCCAGCAGAAATAGCGGGGGGGCCGGTGAGACCCAGTACTTA. Translating gives CASRNSGGAGETQYL.

In this sample, this clonotype turned up a few times. The chain is built from TRBV19 and TRBJ1-2, with 7 bases fitting TRBD1. Losses at the gene ends were 5 bases for V and 0 bases for J; bases not matched to a gene: 12. Germline V lookup: CDR1 LNHDA, CDR2 SQIVND (reference sequence). This CDR3 is 17 amino acids long. CDR3 region: CASSGDSYINSNYGYTF. The CDR3 coding sequence is TGTGCCAGTAGTGGGGACAGTTACATCAACTCTAACTATGGCTACACCTTC.

V and J are TRBV7-8 and TRBJ2-2; the D is unclear. The length of the CDR3 is 18 residues. CDR1 is SGHVS and CDR2 is FQNEAQ in the germline V gene. The V and J ends lost 5 bases and 2 bases respectively, with 21 bases between them. The CDR3 loop reads CASSATLRAAVNTGELFF. CDR3 in DNA: TGTGCCAGCAGCGCCACCCTTCGGGCAGCCGTTAACACCGGGGAGCTGTTTTTT.

The rearrangement joins TRBV7-9 to TRBJ1-4; D not resolved. The CDR3 is 13 amino acids. The V and J ends lost 8 bases and 4 bases respectively, with 11 bases between them. Germline V CDR1 and CDR2: SEHNR, FQNEAQ (reference sequence). The CDR3 nucleotides are TGTGCCAGCCGAACGGGGAGTAATGAAAAACTGTTTTTT. Translated, it gives CASRTGSNEKLFF. Based on the CDR3 plus reference TRBV7-9 and TRBJ1-4, the full variable domain is DTGVSQNPRHKITKRGQNVTFRCDPISEHNRLYWYRQTLGQGPEFLTYFQNEAQLEKSRLLSDRFSAERPKGSFSTLEIQRTEQGDSAMYLCASRTGSNEKLFFGSGTQLSVL.

In its sample, this clonotype was seen many times. The genes are TRBV20-1 and TRBJ2-1; 8 nucleotides line up with TRBD1. Germline V gives CDR1 DFQATT, CDR2 SNEGSKA (reference sequence). CDR3 length: 15 residues. J was trimmed by 1 base and V by 3 bases; bases with no gene match: 5. CDR3 sequence reads: CSASQDRVSYNEQFF. In nucleotides, the CDR3 is TGCAGTGCTAGCCAGGACAGGGTGTCCTACAATGAGCAGTTCTTC.

The rearrangement uses TRBV27 and TRBJ2-5; possible D gene TRBD1, 5 bases. V was shortened by 4 bases and J by 4 bases, with 7 bases between the two germline ends. CDR1 MNHEY and CDR2 SMNVEV come from the germline V gene (reference sequence). The CDR3 covers 12 residues. DNA for the CDR3: TGTGCCAGCAGTTGGCAGGGAGAGACCCAGTACTTC. Residues: CASSWQGETQYF.

This clonotype was seen a few times. V gene TRBV12-3 or TRBV12-4 combines with J gene TRBJ2-1; D is undetermined. V was cut by 4 bases and J by 12 bases, with 10 bases left in between. The length of the CDR3 is 11 residues. CDR3 DNA sequence: TGTGCCAGCAGTTGGTCAGAGTGGCAGTTCTTC. Translation: CASSWSEWQFF.

This clonotype was seen ten or more times. The chain links TRBV5-4 to TRBJ2-3, with 9 bases matching TRBD2. This CDR3 region has 16 residues. CDR1 and CDR2 (germline): SGHNT, YYREEE (reference sequence). V shed 0 bases, J shed 1 base, and the junction held 3 bases outside the gene matches. The CDR3 DNA sequence: TGTGCCAGCAGCTTGGCGGTAGCGGGAGGCACAGATACGCAGTATTTT. The encoded protein is CASSLAVAGGTDTQYF.

V and J are TRBV9 and TRBJ2-7, with D possibly TRBD2 on 6 matching bases. CDR3 size: 16 residues. Germline lookup yields CDR1 SGDLS and CDR2 YYNGEE. V was shortened by 0 bases and J by 2 bases, with 15 bases between the two germline ends. CDR3 amino acids: CASSVEGTGDPYEQYF. The CDR3 DNA follows: TGTGCCAGCAGCGTAGAGGGGACTGGTGACCCCTACGAGCAGTACTTC.

The rearrangement links TRBV12-3 or TRBV12-4 to TRBJ2-1, with a tentative D call TRBD1 (6 bases). The CDR3 covers 13 residues. The V end was cut by 0 bases, the J end by 9 bases, with 9 bases between. The CDR3 sequence is CASSLALGAEQFF. CDR3 nucleotides: TGTGCCAGCAGTTTAGCCCTGGGGGCTGAGCAGTTCTTC.

Only a few counts were recorded for this clonotype. The chain combines TRBV7-9 with TRBJ1-3; D possibly corresponds to TRBD1 (6 bases). CDR3 length: 17 amino acids. Trimming left V 4 bases short and J 0 bases short, with 16 bases between. Per the germline V gene, CDR1 is SEHNR and CDR2 is FQNEAQ (reference sequence). CDR3 in DNA: TGTGCCAGCAGCTCCCGAAGGACAGAGGTCTCTGGAAACACCATATATTTT. It specifies CASSSRRTEVSGNTIYF.

V and J are TRBV9 and TRBJ2-7; TRBD1 is a possible D gene (5 bases). The CDR3 runs 16 residues. V shed 4 bases and J shed 2 bases, with 19 bases lying between them. Looked up from germline, CDR1 is SGDLS and CDR2 is YYNGEE. The CDR3 sequence: CASSPRLGHPAYEQYV. The CDR3 DNA is TGTGCCAGCAGCCCACGGCTCGGACACCCTGCCTACGAGCAGTACGTC.

This clonotype was seen more than once but under ten times. The chain uses TRBV5-1 and TRBJ2-3, with D perhaps matching TRBD1 or TRBD2 (7 bases each). The CDR3 contains 15 residues. Germline CDR1 reads SGHRS; CDR2 reads YFSETQ. V lost 3 bases and J 5 bases, leaving 16 bases between the germline ends. CDR3 nucleotide sequence: TGCGCCAGCAGCTGGAGGGGGGGGACAGTAGATACGCAGTATTTT. This encodes CASSWRGGTVDTQYF.

This sequence joins TRBV30 and TRBJ1-5, with D uncertain. The germline V gene encodes CDR1 GTSNPN and CDR2 SVGIG (reference sequence). Trimming took 1 base from V and 4 from J, leaving 8 bases between them. CDR3 length: 13 residues. CDR3 in DNA: TGTGCCTGGAGTGAAGGCAATAATCAGCCCCAGCATTTT. It translates to CAWSEGNNQPQHF.

The table lists this clonotype with a few counts. V and J are TRBV7-2 and TRBJ2-1; D perhaps matches TRBD2 (6 bases). V lost 5 bases to trimming and J lost 8 bases, with 13 bases between them. Germline V CDR1 and CDR2: SGHTA, FQGNSA. The CDR3 is 13 residues long. The CDR3 reads CASSPWSGHEQFF. The DNA for the CDR3 is TGTGCCAGCAGCCCCTGGAGCGGGCATGAGCAGTTCTTC.

This clonotype has just a few counts. The chain joins TRBV12-3 or TRBV12-4 to TRBJ2-1; 7 nucleotides line up with TRBD2. The CDR3 totals 15 residues. The V segment lost 6 bases and the J segment 5 bases; nucleotides outside the gene matches: 10. CDR3 region: CASRPIAGEDNEQFF. The CDR3 DNA follows: TGTGCCAGCAGGCCAATAGCGGGTGAAGACAATGAGCAGTTCTTC.

This clonotype appeared many times. The V gene is TRBV5-1, the J gene TRBJ2-3; 9 nucleotides match TRBD2. Germline CDR1 is SGHRS and CDR2 is YFSETQ. V lost 4 bases and J lost 4; bases outside the gene matches: 7. The length of the CDR3 is 15 residues. The CDR3 coding sequence is TGCGCCAGCAGCGGACCGGGACTAGCAGCAGATACGCAGTATTTT. Translation: CASSGPGLAADTQYF.

The V gene is TRBV7-2, the J gene TRBJ2-5, with 13 bases fitting TRBD2. The V segment lost 1 base and the J segment 2 bases; nucleotides outside the gene matches: 4. CDR1 and CDR2 from the germline V gene are SGHTA and FQGNSA. The CDR3 length is 17 residues. Here the CDR3 DNA reads TGTGCCAGCAGCTTAGGACTAGCGGGGGGACCTCAAGAGACCCAGTACTTC. Protein product: CASSLGLAGGPQETQYF.

This clonotype turned up a few times. For the CDR3, the DNA is TGTGCCAGCAGCCAGCGGGGGGTCTACCCCTACGAGCAGTACTTC. This translates into CASSQRGVYPYEQYF. The V call is TRBV5-6, the J call TRBJ2-7; 9 bases agree with TRBD2. CDR3 length: 15 amino acids. V lost 4 bases and J lost 2; bases outside the gene matches: 7. CDR1 and CDR2 from the germline V gene are SGHDT and YYEEEE.

In its sample, this clonotype was seen many times. This chain's CDR3 is CASSHRSASYNEQFF. In DNA, the CDR3 is TGCGCCAGCAGCCACCGTTCGGCCTCCTACAATGAGCAGTTCTTC. J is TRBJ2-1 and V is TRBV4-1; no firm D call. V was trimmed by 3 bases and J by 0 bases, leaving 9 bases between them. CDR3 size: 15 residues. CDR1 is MGHRA, CDR2 YSYEKL, per germline.

This clonotype was seen many times. V usage is TRBV27 and J usage is TRBJ2-3, with no clear D. The germline V and J ends were trimmed by 3 bases and 9 bases, with 7 bases remaining between them. This CDR3 comprises 11 residues. Germline V CDR1 and CDR2: MNHEY, SMNVEV (reference sequence). The CDR3 DNA reads as TGTGCCAGCAGTTTCGGTGGAACGCAGTATTTT. Its protein product is CASSFGGTQYF.

As DNA, the CDR3 is TGTGCCAGCAGTTACTATGGACGGGAAGAAGCTTTCTTT. This gives the protein CASSYYGREEAFF. The chain combines TRBV6-5 with TRBJ1-1; D gene uncertain. This CDR3 comprises 13 residues. Trimming took off 1 base at V and 8 bases at J, with 11 bases between the two ends. Per the germline V gene, CDR1 is MNHEY and CDR2 is SVGAGI.

The V gene is TRBV6-6, the J gene TRBJ1-1; no reliable D call. Trimming cost V 7 bases and J 1 base, with 10 bases left between them. This CDR3 is 13 amino acids long. The germline V gene has CDR1 MNHNY and CDR2 SVGAGI (reference sequence). The CDR3 is CASIRAPNTEAFF. In DNA, the CDR3 is TGTGCCAGCATCCGGGCCCCGAACACTGAAGCTTTCTTT.

This clonotype appeared a few times. The chain has TRBV7-2 and TRBJ1-1, with D maybe TRBD1 (6 bases). Germline V gene lookup returns CDR1 SGHTA and CDR2 FQGNSA. Trimming took 0 bases from V and 8 from J, leaving 13 bases between them. CDR3 length: 14 amino acids. Here the CDR3 DNA reads TGTGCCAGCAGCTTAGCGTTCGGGGGGCGAGAAGCTTTCTTT. This codes for CASSLAFGGREAFF.